This is a list of T cell receptor beta chains from one sample in a study of T cell responses to AZD1222 COVID-19 vaccine. The protocol was immunoSEQ multiplex PCR, while the TCRdb copy is restricted to in-frame clones and leaves out a portion. The sample shows around 100,000 clones, around 90% of them seen only once. The sequences come from peripheral blood, collected on day 0 of AZD1222 vaccination. The receptors originated from an adult in good health. The CDR3 runs from the conserved cysteine through the conserved F or W. The D gene is left open where the match is weak.

TRBJ1-5,NA,TRBV18,CASSPQGQPQHF,TGTGCCAGCTCACCACAGGGTCAGCCCCAGCATTTT
TRBJ1-1,NA,TRBV20-1,CSGGANTEAFF,TGCAGTGGGGGGGCCAACACTGAAGCTTTCTTT
TRBJ2-1,TRBD2,TRBV27,CASSPRPLIAGAYNEQFF,TGTGCCAGCAGCCCGCGACCCCTTATAGCGGGAGCTTACAATGAGCAGTTCTTC
TRBJ2-7,NA,TRBV6-5,CASSYSGGTDEQYF,TGTGCCAGCAGTTACTCGGGGGGAACTGACGAGCAGTACTTC
TRBJ1-2,NA,TRBV28,CASSRQIYGYTF,TGTGCCAGCAGTCGACAGATCTATGGCTACACCTTC
TRBJ2-7,NA,TRBV7-8,CASSFWEAYEQYF,TGTGCCAGCAGCTTCTGGGAAGCCTACGAGCAGTACTTC
TRBJ1-4,TRBD1,TRBV28,CASSLLRDRVMFF,TGTGCCAGCAGTTTATTGAGGGACAGGGTGATGTTTTTT
TRBJ1-6,TRBD1,TRBV11-2,CASSLGTGGNSPLHF,TGTGCCAGCAGCTTAGGGACAGGGGGAAATTCACCCCTCCACTTT
TRBJ1-4,NA,TRBV7-9,CASSLGVNSGLLFF,TGTGCCAGCAGCTTAGGCGTTAATTCGGGACTTCTGTTTTTT
TRBJ2-3,NA,TRBV6-5,CASKQTGKDTQYF,TGTGCCAGCAAACAAACAGGGAAGGATACGCAGTATTTT
TRBJ2-1,NA,TRBV6-6,CASSYDLVYNEQFF,TGTGCCAGCAGTTACGACCTAGTTTACAATGAGCAGTTCTTC
TRBJ2-3,NA,TRBV20-1,CSASFLDTQYF,TGCAGTGCTTCCTTTCTGGATACGCAGTATTTT
TRBJ1-3,NA,TRBV9,CASGEGSRNF,TGTGCCAGTGGGGAAGGATCAAGGAATTTT
TRBJ1-1,NA,TRBV12-3/TRBV12-4,CASSFGLSAFF,TGTGCCAGCAGTTTTGGCTTATCGGCTTTCTTT
TRBJ1-5,NA,TRBV6-5,CASSFTASRDQPQHF,TGTGCCAGCAGTTTTACGGCTTCACGGGATCAGCCCCAGCATTTT
TRBJ2-7,NA,TRBV10-3,CAISERGDSYEQYF,TGTGCCATCAGTGAACGGGGAGACTCCTACGAGCAGTACTTC
TRBJ2-5,NA,TRBV9,CASSVGVRELGETQYF,TGTGCCAGCAGCGTAGGGGTCCGGGAGCTGGGGGAGACCCAGTACTTC
TRBJ1-2,NA,TRBV9,CASSVDGQGFGYTF,TGTGCCAGCAGCGTAGATGGGCAGGGGTTTGGCTACACCTTC
TRBJ2-1,TRBD1,TRBV11-3,CASSLEHGTGGPSDEQFF,TGTGCCAGCAGCTTAGAGCACGGGACAGGGGGCCCTAGCGATGAGCAGTTCTTC
TRBJ1-5,NA,TRBV27,CASSFSPTLSQPQHF,TGTGCCAGCAGTTTTTCCCCAACGTTGAGCCAGCCCCAGCATTTT
TRBJ1-1,NA,TRBV18,CASSSFNQDTEAFF,TGTGCCAGCTCATCGTTTAATCAGGACACTGAAGCTTTCTTT
TRBJ1-3,NA,TRBV10-2,CASREQGSGNTIYF,TGCGCCAGCAGGGAACAGGGCTCTGGAAACACCATATATTTT
TRBJ1-1,NA,TRBV28,CASSFEGSYTEAFF,TGTGCCAGCAGTTTTGAGGGATCGTACACTGAAGCTTTCTTT
TRBJ2-3,NA,TRBV18,CASSSDTVTDTQYF,TGTGCCAGCTCATCGGACACAGTAACAGATACGCAGTATTTT
TRBJ2-5,NA,TRBV27,CASPQSQETQYF,TGTGCCAGTCCGCAGTCCCAAGAGACCCAGTACTTC
TRBJ2-7,TRBD1,TRBV2,CASSSDRGHYEQYF,TGTGCCAGCAGTAGCGACAGGGGACACTACGAGCAGTACTTC
TRBJ2-3,TRBD2,TRBV7-2,CASSPQREGTQYF,TGTGCCAGCAGCCCTCAGCGGGAGGGAACGCAGTATTTT
TRBJ2-2,TRBD2,TRBV28,CASSLGAGGVVTGELFF,TGTGCCAGCAGTTTAGGAGCGGGAGGGGTGGTTACCGGGGAGCTGTTTTTT
TRBJ2-1,NA,TRBV28,CASSLWSEQFF,TGTGCCAGCAGTTTATGGAGTGAGCAGTTCTTC
TRBJ2-2,NA,TRBV6-4,CASRPEGTGELFF,TGTGCCAGCAGGCCAGAGGGGACCGGGGAGCTGTTTTTT
TRBJ2-1,TRBD2,TRBV7-2,CASSPAGGELNEQFF,TGTGCCAGCAGTCCGGCGGGGGGAGAATTGAATGAGCAGTTCTTC
TRBJ1-2,TRBD1,TRBV10-3,CAITKDRGGGYTF,TGTGCCATCACTAAAGACAGGGGTGGAGGCTACACCTTC
TRBJ2-2,NA,TRBV5-1,CASSSEGVAANTGELFF,TGCGCCAGCAGCTCGGAGGGGGTAGCAGCGAACACCGGGGAGCTGTTTTTT
TRBJ1-6,NA,TRBV11-2,CASSSPRPGGYNSPLHF,TGTGCCAGCAGCTCCCCACGGCCTGGGGGGTATAATTCACCCCTCCACTTT
TRBJ1-3,NA,TRBV6-5,CASSYDSSGNTIYF,TGTGCCAGCAGTTACGACAGCTCTGGAAACACCATATATTTT
TRBJ2-1,NA,TRBV2,CASSVSAGGFDEQFF,TGTGCCAGCAGTGTGAGTGCAGGGGGGTTCGATGAGCAGTTCTTC
TRBJ2-1,TRBD2,TRBV28,CASSPPGGRNNEQFF,TGTGCCAGCAGTCCCCCGGGCGGGAGAAACAATGAGCAGTTCTTC
TRBJ2-6,NA,TRBV6-5,CASSYSGSGANVLTF,TGTGCCAGCAGTTACTCGGGTTCTGGGGCCAACGTCCTGACTTTC
TRBJ2-2,NA,TRBV18,CASSPPGGNTGELFF,TGTGCCAGCTCACCACCAGGCGGAAACACCGGGGAGCTGTTTTTT
TRBJ2-1,NA,TRBV2,CASRLRGSAYNEQFF,TGTGCCAGCAGGCTCCGAGGATCAGCATACAATGAGCAGTTCTTC
TRBJ2-3,TRBD2,TRBV5-1,CASSFAGGPVTPDTQYF,TGCGCCAGCAGCTTCGCGGGAGGGCCAGTTACCCCAGATACGCAGTATTTT